This entry lists 31 T cell receptor beta chains sequenced from one sample in a study of T-cell memory formation after mild COVID-19. MiXCR was run by TCRdb on the 5' RACE reads, yielding one entry per CDR3 protein. This sample yields roughly 250,000 distinct CDR3 sequences, of which approximately 16% are seen a single time; about 3.5% belongs to the top ten. Source material: PBMCs or a T cell subset sorted from them (not recorded which). These receptors were collected from a man aged 18 to 30 who had mild COVID-19 (a few samples of this study predate the infection). Cell type and time point are not known.

The chain uses TRBV24-1 and TRBJ2-5; TRBD1 matches 12 bases. The CDR3 has 15 residues. The trim removed 3 bases at V and 5 bases at J, leaving 3 bases unmatched. Germline CDR1 and CDR2: KGHDR and SFDVKD. This CDR3 is CATSDGTGGWETQYF. CDR3 nucleotide sequence: TGTGCCACCAGTGATGGGACAGGGGGCTGGGAGACCCAGTACTTC.

The table lists this clonotype with a few counts. The chain links TRBV6-5 to TRBJ2-1, with 9 positions matching TRBD2. Germline assignment: CDR1 MNHEY and CDR2 SVGAGI. V dropped 2 bases and J dropped 10; count of bases not matched to a gene: 3. The CDR3 loop spans 13 amino acids. This chain's CDR3 is CASSYPGTSEQFF. The CDR3 DNA is TGTGCCAGCAGTTACCCCGGGACTAGCGAGCAGTTCTTC.

This clonotype was counted between two and nine times. V is TRBV7-3 and J is TRBJ2-2; D is unresolved. Germline V gene data show CDR1 as SGHTA and CDR2 as FQGTGA. The CDR3 covers 15 residues. Trimming stripped 5 bases from V and 6 bases from J, with 16 bases between. CDR3 nucleotide sequence: TGTGCCAGCAGCCCACGATCGACCTGGCCCGGGGAGCTGTTTTTT. Its protein product is CASSPRSTWPGELFF.

The chain couples TRBV7-2 to TRBJ1-5; tentative D call: TRBD1 (5 bases). V shed 5 bases and J shed 0 bases, with 11 bases lying between them. Germline CDR1 SGHTA, CDR2 FQGNSA. This CDR3 contains 15 residues. The CDR3 DNA follows: TGTGCCAGCAGCGCGAGGGGATATAGCAATCAGCCCCAGCATTTT. Protein sequence: CASSARGYSNQPQHF.

The chain couples TRBV29-1 to TRBJ2-7; 7 positions match TRBD1. CDR1 is SQVTM and CDR2 is ANQGSEA in the germline V gene. J was trimmed by 2 bases and V by 8 bases; bases with no gene match: 6. This CDR3 is built from 12 residues. The CDR3: CSIRDSAYEQYF. As DNA, the CDR3 is TGCAGCATCCGGGACAGTGCCTACGAGCAGTACTTC.

This clonotype was seen a few times. The CDR3 coding sequence is TGTGCCAGCAGTGAGGGCCATTCTACCTACGAGCAGTACTTC. It encodes CASSEGHSTYEQYF. The chain employs TRBV2 and TRBJ2-7; D remains ambiguous. Germline V lookup: CDR1 SNHLY, CDR2 FYNNEI. CDR3 length equals 14 residues. The ends were cut back, 3 bases at V and 2 bases at J, with 11 bases in the middle.

This chain uses TRBV15 with TRBJ1-1, with 8 bases fitting TRBD1. Looked up from germline, CDR1 is LNHNV and CDR2 is YYDKDF (reference sequence). The CDR3 has 13 amino acids. Trimming removed 7 bases from V and 1 base from J; junction bases left unmatched: 2. CDR3: CATTGTGNTEAFF. DNA for the CDR3: TGTGCCACCACCGGGACAGGGAACACTGAAGCTTTCTTT.

This clonotype was counted at least ten times. This chain uses TRBV5-1 with TRBJ1-2, with no clear D. Between the trimmed V and J ends, which lost 0 bases and 7 bases, there was a span of 13 bases. Germline V gene data show CDR1 as SGHRS and CDR2 as YFSETQ. The CDR3 consists of 14 residues. CDR3 sequence (DNA): TGCGCCAGCAGCTTGGACACCGAAGGAGGTGGCTACACCTTC. This gives the protein CASSLDTEGGGYTF.

The V call is TRBV6-6, the J call TRBJ2-4; D uncertain. The V gene lost 7 bases and the J gene lost 2 bases, with 21 bases spanning the gap. The CDR3 is 17 residues long. Germline V gives CDR1 MNHNY, CDR2 SVGAGI (reference sequence). The CDR3 spells CASTPSETPITKNIQYF. CDR3 nucleotides: TGTGCCAGCACCCCTTCAGAGACACCCATAACCAAAAACATTCAGTACTTC.

The chain uses TRBV6-5 and TRBJ2-1, with D perhaps TRBD2 (5 bases). The CDR3 has 13 amino acids. V lost 6 bases and J lost 7, with 13 bases in between. Germline CDR1 reads MNHEY; CDR2 reads SVGAGI. CDR3 DNA: TGTGCCAGCAGGAGGGCTTCTCGTAATGAGCAGTTCTTC. Protein: CASRRASRNEQFF.

The chain combines TRBV20-1 with TRBJ2-7; 10 bases match TRBD1. The CDR3 totals 14 residues. J was trimmed by 3 bases and V by 1 base; bases with no gene match: 3. The germline gives CDR1 DFQATT, CDR2 SNEGSKA (reference sequence). The CDR3 reads CSARGDRGIYEQYF. CDR3 DNA: TGCAGTGCTAGAGGGGACAGGGGTATCTACGAGCAGTACTTC.

This clonotype was seen only a few times. The V gene is TRBV5-1, the J gene TRBJ1-2, with D hard to call. Per germline, CDR1 SGHRS and CDR2 YFSETQ. The CDR3 is 12 amino acids. With 1 base removed from V and 7 bases from J, the gap between germline ends came to 8 bases. CDR3 region: CASSLSGRGYTF. CDR3 in DNA: TGCGCCAGCAGCTTGTCGGGCCGTGGCTACACCTTC.

This clonotype was observed a handful of times. This rearrangement joins TRBV20-1 to TRBJ1-2, with 9 bases that match TRBD1. V dropped 2 bases and J dropped 8; count of bases not matched to a gene: 12. This CDR3 region has 15 residues. CDR1 is DFQATT, CDR2 SNEGSKA, per germline (reference sequence). CDR3 sequence reads: CSARPQDRGLRGYTF. CDR3 bases: TGCAGTGCTAGACCCCAGGACAGGGGTCTACGGGGCTACACCTTC.

There are a few counts of this clonotype. V usage is TRBV11-1 and J usage is TRBJ1-2; 9 nucleotides match TRBD1. V was clipped by 5 bases and J by 2 bases; unmatched bases: 3. Per germline, CDR1 SGHAT and CDR2 FQDESV (reference sequence). This CDR3 comprises 14 residues. The CDR3 region is CASSIGQGNYGYTF. DNA of the CDR3: TGTGCCAGCAGCATCGGACAGGGGAACTATGGCTACACCTTC.

This clonotype has a count of ten or more. This CDR3 reads CASRPPGGYYGYTF. The DNA of the CDR3 is TGTGCCAGCAGACCCCCCGGGGGTTACTATGGCTACACCTTC. The chain employs TRBV7-2 and TRBJ1-2; possible D gene TRBD1, 5 bases. Germline CDR1 SGHTA, CDR2 FQGNSA. The CDR3 totals 14 residues. V dropped 6 bases and J dropped 3 bases, with 14 bases sitting between them.

V gene TRBV5-1 combines with J gene TRBJ2-3; weak D call: TRBD2 (6 bases). V shed 4 bases and J shed 0 bases, with 15 bases lying between them. This CDR3 has 16 amino acids. Germline CDR1 and CDR2: SGHRS and YFSETQ. The CDR3 DNA reads as TGCGCCAGCAGCCCGGTGGCGGGGCGAAGCACAGATACGCAGTATTTT. Translating gives CASSPVAGRSTDTQYF.

This clonotype turned up a few times. The chain has TRBV7-9 and TRBJ1-1; D gene ambiguous. CDR3 length: 10 amino acids. V was shortened by 5 bases and J by 7 bases, with 5 bases between the two germline ends. Germline-derived CDR1 and CDR2 are SEHNR and FQNEAQ (reference sequence). The CDR3 here is CASSGNEAFF. The DNA for the CDR3 is TGTGCCAGCAGCGGAAATGAAGCTTTCTTT.

In its sample, this clonotype was seen once. The chain joins TRBV6-1 to TRBJ2-5; 9 positions match TRBD2. Germline V gene data show CDR1 as MNHNS and CDR2 as SASEGT. After removal of 6 bases from V and 0 bases from J, the junction contained 14 bases not matched to a gene. This CDR3 region has 18 residues. CDR3 DNA: TGTGCCAGCAGGGAGTCGCTGACTAGCGGTTGGTACCAAGAGACCCAGTACTTC. Translated: CASRESLTSGWYQETQYF.

This clonotype is a singleton in its sample. The chain is built from TRBV19 and TRBJ1-6, with D perhaps matching TRBD1 (5 bases). Germline CDR1 reads LNHDA; CDR2 reads SQIVND (reference sequence). The V end was cut by 6 bases, the J end by 0 bases, with 9 bases between. This CDR3 is built from 15 residues. Written as DNA, the CDR3 is TGTGCCAGTAGGCAGACAGCCTCCTATAATTCACCCCTCCACTTT. It yields the protein CASRQTASYNSPLHF.

V usage is TRBV6-5 and J usage is TRBJ1-2; perhaps TRBD1 as D (5 bases). The germline CDR1 and CDR2 sequences are MNHEY and SVGAGI. The CDR3 is made up of 15 amino acids. V dropped 6 bases and J dropped 9 bases, with 23 bases sitting between them. In DNA form, the CDR3 reads TGTGCCAGCAGACCCTTGGTCAGGGTCCCTACTAGCTACACCTTC. The encoded protein is CASRPLVRVPTSYTF.

The V call is TRBV12-3 or TRBV12-4, the J call TRBJ1-6; the D is unclear. The CDR3 consists of 14 residues. V was shortened by 3 bases and J by 7 bases, with 10 bases between the two germline ends. CDR3 nucleotide sequence: TGTGCCAGCAGTTTCGGGGTAGGGAATTCACCCCTCCACTTT. Translating it yields CASSFGVGNSPLHF.

The rearrangement links TRBV3-1 to TRBJ1-1; 7 bases are a match to TRBD1. Trimming removed 5 bases from V and 0 bases from J; junction bases left unmatched: 3. The CDR3 is 14 amino acids. Germline CDR1 is LGHDT and CDR2 is YNNKEL (reference sequence). The CDR3 region has the DNA TGTGCCAGCAGCGGGGGACAGATGAACACTGAAGCTTTCTTT. Encoded protein: CASSGGQMNTEAFF.

This sequence joins TRBV7-2 and TRBJ2-6; D is uncertain. The germline V gene has CDR1 SGHTA and CDR2 FQGNSA. V lost 1 base and J 7 bases, leaving 11 bases between the germline ends. This CDR3 has 15 amino acids. The CDR3: CASSLVWVRANVLTF. The CDR3 DNA reads as TGTGCCAGCAGCTTAGTATGGGTCAGAGCCAACGTCCTGACTTTC.

This clonotype has only a few counts. This chain links TRBV20-1 with TRBJ2-3, with 7 bases fitting TRBD1. V shed 0 bases and J 3 bases; nucleotides not matched to a gene: 6. CDR3 length: 15 amino acids. Germline CDR1 is DFQATT and CDR2 is SNEGSKA (reference sequence). Here the CDR3 reads CSARDLPGQTDTQYF. The CDR3 region has the DNA TGCAGTGCTAGAGATTTACCGGGACAGACAGATACGCAGTATTTT.

V gene TRBV5-1 combines with J gene TRBJ2-2, with a tentative D call TRBD1 (6 bases). V shed 4 bases and J shed 2 bases, with 12 bases lying between them. The CDR3 spans 15 residues. Per germline, CDR1 SGHRS and CDR2 YFSETQ. CDR3 sequence reads: CASSTRGQNTGELFF. The CDR3 nucleotides are TGCGCCAGCAGCACACGGGGACAAAACACCGGGGAGCTGTTTTTT. Filled out from reference TRBV5-1 and TRBJ2-2, the complete variable domain reads KAGVTQTPRYLIKTRGQQVTLSCSPISGHRSVSWYQQTPGQGLQFLFEYFSETQRNKGNFPGRFSGRQFSNSRSEMNVSTLELGDSALYLCASSTRGQNTGELFFGEGSRLTVL.

Many counts were recorded for this clonotype. The J gene is TRBJ2-2, the V gene TRBV4-3, with D tentatively TRBD2 (6 bases). CDR1 is LGHNA, CDR2 YSLEER, per germline. This CDR3 spans 14 amino acids. V lost 0 bases and J lost 9, with 11 bases in between. The CDR3, as DNA: TGCGCCAGCAGCCAAGATGCGGGATTCAGGGAGCTGTTTTTT. Protein: CASSQDAGFRELFF.

This chain connects TRBV5-1 to TRBJ1-6; perhaps TRBD1 as D (5 bases). The CDR3 length is 15 residues. Germline-derived CDR1 and CDR2 are SGHRS and YFSETQ. The V end was cut by 4 bases, the J end by 7 bases, with 15 bases between. CDR3 amino acids: CASSGGEGANSPLHF. CDR3 DNA: TGCGCCAGCAGCGGAGGGGAGGGCGCGAATTCACCCCTCCACTTT.

This rearrangement joins TRBV7-2 to TRBJ1-2; a possible D gene is TRBD1 (6 bases). V was pared by 5 bases and J by 8 bases, with 15 bases between. The CDR3 runs to 13 residues. CDR1 SGHTA and CDR2 FQGNSA come from the germline V gene. The CDR3 loop is CASSRDRLKGYTF. CDR3 nucleotide sequence: TGTGCCAGCAGCAGAGACAGGCTTAAGGGCTACACCTTC.

This clonotype has more than one count but fewer than ten. V usage is TRBV7-9 and J usage is TRBJ2-7; 8 bases map to TRBD2. CDR1 SEHNR and CDR2 FQNEAQ come from the germline V gene (reference sequence). The CDR3 is 13 residues long. J gave up 2 bases and V 6 bases, and 3 bases lay outside the gene matches. Here the CDR3 reads CASSSGGAYEQYV. The CDR3 region has the DNA TGTGCCAGCAGTTCGGGGGGGGCCTACGAGCAGTACGTC.

This clonotype was picked up a small number of times. The chain recombines TRBV11-2 with TRBJ1-1, with no clear D. Trimming left V 5 bases short and J 0 bases short, with 16 bases between. The germline V gene encodes CDR1 SGHAT and CDR2 FQNNGV. There are 16 residues in the CDR3. The CDR3 loop is CASSPPGVPVNTEAFF. In DNA, the CDR3 is TGTGCCAGCAGCCCCCCGGGAGTGCCTGTGAACACTGAAGCTTTCTTT.

This clonotype appeared a single time. The CDR3: CASSLDGGGNEQFF. CDR3 nucleotides: TGTGCCAGCAGCTTAGACGGGGGGGGCAATGAGCAGTTCTTC. The chain joins TRBV11-2 to TRBJ2-1; 8 bases are shared with TRBD2. The CDR3 totals 14 residues. Germline V CDR1 and CDR2: SGHAT, FQNNGV. Unmatched junction bases numbered 1, after V lost 0 bases and J lost 6 bases.